The clone carrying this TCR beta chain was observed a handful of times. V gave up 1 base and J gave up 0 bases, with 12 bases separating them. CDR1 is LNHDA, CDR2 SQIVND, per germline (reference sequence). This CDR3 has 16 amino acids. The protocol was immunoSEQ multiplex PCR, while the TCRdb copy is restricted to in-frame clones and leaves out a portion. The sample has over 200,000 clones, nearly 90% seen once. This specimen belongs to a study of blood T cell repertoires in COVID-19. Turning to the study itself: COVID-19 samples, acute and convalescent, were from the United States, Italy and Spain. PBMCs, B-cell-depleted T cells, or T cells were the source of the cDNA or gDNA that made up the material.

The chain is built from TRBV19 and TRBJ1-1; D is uncertain. What was sequenced was PBMCs or T cells enriched from blood (not recorded which). The source is a woman in her 30s with acute COVID-19. The DNA for the CDR3 is TGTGCCAGTAGTATAGGTACAGTTGTAATGAACACTGAAGCTTTCTTT. This codes for CASSIGTVVMNTEAFF.